This TCR beta chain is from a study of cytomegalovirus exposure and HLA in healthy donors. Turning to the study itself: T cells numbering 150 million to 200 million yielded 95 million to 140 million unique TCR beta sequences in an earlier analysis. Study-level results: The study assumed roughly uniform donor sequencing depth for presence/absence analyses. The study recorded some 160 TCR beta chains that were cytomegalovirus-associated.

The study ran its PCR with 60 Vbeta and 13 Jbeta primers. Data came from immunoSEQ multiplex PCR; TCRdb stores just in-frame clones and leaves some out. The profile covers fewer than 150,000 clones, with just over 15% appearing a single time and about 1.9% taken by the ten largest. Concerning this clone itself: No antigen is known for it.

These donors counted as nominally healthy when sampled, but unrecorded immune exposures were likely. Trimming cost V 0 bases and J 0 bases, with 9 bases left between them. CDR1 and CDR2 (germline): LNHNV, YYDKDF (reference sequence). The CDR3 covers 16 residues. This chain links TRBV15 with TRBJ1-3; tentative D call: TRBD1 (6 bases). The sequenced sample consisted of PBMCs. The receptor was derived from a woman between 18 and 29 years old in good health and CMV-seronegative. DNA for the CDR3: TGTGCCACCAGCAGAGATGGGACAAACTCTGGAAACACCATATATTTT. It is translated as CATSRDGTNSGNTIYF.